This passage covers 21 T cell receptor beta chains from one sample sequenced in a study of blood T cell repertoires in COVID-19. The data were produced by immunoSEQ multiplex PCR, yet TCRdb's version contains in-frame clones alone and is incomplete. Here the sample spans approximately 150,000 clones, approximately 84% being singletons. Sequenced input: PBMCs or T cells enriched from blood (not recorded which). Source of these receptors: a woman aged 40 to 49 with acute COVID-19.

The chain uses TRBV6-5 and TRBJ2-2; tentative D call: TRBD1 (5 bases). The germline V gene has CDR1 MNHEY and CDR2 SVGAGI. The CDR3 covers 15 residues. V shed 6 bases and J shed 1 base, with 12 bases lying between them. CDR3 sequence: CASSDSYVNTGELFF. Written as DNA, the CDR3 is TGTGCCAGCAGCGACAGCTACGTGAACACCGGGGAGCTGTTTTTT.

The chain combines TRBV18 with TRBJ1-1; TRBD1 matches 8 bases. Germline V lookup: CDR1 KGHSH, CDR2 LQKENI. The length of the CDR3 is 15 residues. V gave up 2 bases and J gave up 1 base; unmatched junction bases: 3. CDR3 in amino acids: CASSPWDRQNTEAFF. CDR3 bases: TGTGCCAGCTCACCATGGGACAGGCAGAACACTGAAGCTTTCTTT.

CDR3 nucleotide sequence: TGTGCCAGCAGCCGCGAGGCCTCCTACAATGAGCAGTTCTTC. Translated, it gives CASSREASYNEQFF. The chain uses TRBV6-5 and TRBJ2-1; D remains unclear. Germline V CDR1 and CDR2: MNHEY, SVGAGI. The V and J ends lost 6 bases and 0 bases respectively, with 9 bases between them. The CDR3 totals 14 residues.

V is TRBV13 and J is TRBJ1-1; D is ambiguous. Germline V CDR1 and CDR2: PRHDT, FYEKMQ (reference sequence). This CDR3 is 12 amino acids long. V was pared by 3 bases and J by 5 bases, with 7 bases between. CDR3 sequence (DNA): TGTGCCAGCAGCTTGACCGGGACTGAAGCTTTCTTT. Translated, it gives CASSLTGTEAFF.

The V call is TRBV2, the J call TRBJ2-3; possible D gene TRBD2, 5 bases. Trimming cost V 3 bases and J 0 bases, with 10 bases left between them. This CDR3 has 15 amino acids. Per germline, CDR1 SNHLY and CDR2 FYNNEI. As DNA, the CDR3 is TGTGCCAGCAGTGAGGAGGTGGATAGCACAGATACGCAGTATTTT. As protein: CASSEEVDSTDTQYF.

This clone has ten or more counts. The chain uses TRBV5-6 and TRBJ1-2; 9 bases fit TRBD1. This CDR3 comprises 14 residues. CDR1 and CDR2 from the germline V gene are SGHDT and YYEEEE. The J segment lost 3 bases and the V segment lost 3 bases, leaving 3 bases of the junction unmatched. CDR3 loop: CASSWDRVDYGYTF. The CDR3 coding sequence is TGTGCCAGCAGCTGGGACAGGGTTGACTATGGCTACACCTTC.

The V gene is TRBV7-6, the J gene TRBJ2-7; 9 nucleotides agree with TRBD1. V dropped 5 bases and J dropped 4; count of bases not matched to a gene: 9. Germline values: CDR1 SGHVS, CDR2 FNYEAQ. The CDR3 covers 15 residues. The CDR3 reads CASSRGTGRSYEQYF. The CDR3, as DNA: TGTGCCAGCAGCCGAGGGACAGGGAGGTCGTACGAGCAGTACTTC.

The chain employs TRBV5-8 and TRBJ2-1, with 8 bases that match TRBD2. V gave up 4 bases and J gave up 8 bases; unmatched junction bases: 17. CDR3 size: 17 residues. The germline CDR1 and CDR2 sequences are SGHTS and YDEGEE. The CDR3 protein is CASSRVPAAGAKYEQFF. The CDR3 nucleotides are TGTGCCAGCAGCCGGGTCCCCGCAGCGGGAGCCAAGTATGAGCAGTTCTTC.

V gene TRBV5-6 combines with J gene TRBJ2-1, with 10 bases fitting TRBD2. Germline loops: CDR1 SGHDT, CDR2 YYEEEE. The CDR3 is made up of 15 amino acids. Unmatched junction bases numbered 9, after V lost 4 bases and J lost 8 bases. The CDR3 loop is CASSPVGTSVDEQFF. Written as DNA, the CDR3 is TGTGCCAGCAGCCCCGTCGGGACTAGCGTCGATGAGCAGTTCTTC.

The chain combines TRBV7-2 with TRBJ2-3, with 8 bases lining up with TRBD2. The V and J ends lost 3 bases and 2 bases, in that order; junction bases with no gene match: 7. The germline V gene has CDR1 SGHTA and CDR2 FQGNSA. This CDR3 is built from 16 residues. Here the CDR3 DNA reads TGTGCCAGCAGCTTGTCCGGGAGGGTCCCCACAGATACGCAGTATTTT. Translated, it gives CASSLSGRVPTDTQYF.

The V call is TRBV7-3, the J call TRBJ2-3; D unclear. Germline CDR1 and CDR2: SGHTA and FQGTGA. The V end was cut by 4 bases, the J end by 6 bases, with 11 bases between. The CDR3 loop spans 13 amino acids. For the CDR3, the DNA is TGTGCCAGCAGCTCTTTGATCGGGGATACGCAGTATTTT. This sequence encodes CASSSLIGDTQYF.

The CDR3 protein is CASSLTLATAKNIQYF. In DNA, the CDR3 is TGTGCCAGCAGCTTGACACTAGCAACGGCCAAAAACATTCAGTACTTC. This chain connects TRBV7-9 to TRBJ2-4, with a tentative D call TRBD2 (6 bases). Trimming pared 3 bases from V and 1 base from J, leaving 13 bases between. Looked up from germline, CDR1 is SEHNR and CDR2 is FQNEAQ (reference sequence). This CDR3 comprises 16 residues.

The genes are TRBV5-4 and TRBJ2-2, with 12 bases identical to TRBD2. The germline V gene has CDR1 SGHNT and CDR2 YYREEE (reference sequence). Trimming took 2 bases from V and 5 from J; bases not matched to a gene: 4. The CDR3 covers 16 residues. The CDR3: CASSLTSGRRTGELFF. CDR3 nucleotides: TGTGCCAGCAGCTTAACTAGCGGGAGGAGAACCGGGGAGCTGTTTTTT.

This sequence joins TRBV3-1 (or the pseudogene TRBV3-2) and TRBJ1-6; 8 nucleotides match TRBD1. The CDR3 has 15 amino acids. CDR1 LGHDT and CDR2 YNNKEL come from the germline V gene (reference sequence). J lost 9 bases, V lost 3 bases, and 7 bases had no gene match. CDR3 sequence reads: CASSQRTGKGSPLHF. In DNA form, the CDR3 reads TGTGCCAGCAGCCAGCGGACAGGGAAAGGTTCACCCCTCCACTTT.

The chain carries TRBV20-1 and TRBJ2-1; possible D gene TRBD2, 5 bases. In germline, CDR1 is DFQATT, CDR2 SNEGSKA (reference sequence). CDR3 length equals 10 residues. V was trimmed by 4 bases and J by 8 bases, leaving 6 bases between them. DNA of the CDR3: TGCAGTGCTAAGGAGGATGAGCAGTTCTTC. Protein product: CSAKEDEQFF.

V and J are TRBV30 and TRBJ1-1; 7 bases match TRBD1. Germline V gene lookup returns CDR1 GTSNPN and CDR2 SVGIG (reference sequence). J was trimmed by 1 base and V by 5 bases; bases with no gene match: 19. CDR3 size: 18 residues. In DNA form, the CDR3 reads TGTGCCTGGGGTTTTCCGTTCGACAGGGAAGTTTGGAACACTGAAGCTTTCTTT. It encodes CAWGFPFDREVWNTEAFF.

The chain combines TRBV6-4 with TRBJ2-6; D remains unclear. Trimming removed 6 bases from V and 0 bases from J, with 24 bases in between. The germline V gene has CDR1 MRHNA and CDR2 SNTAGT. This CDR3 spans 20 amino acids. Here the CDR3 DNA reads TGTGCCAGCAGATCTTATCAAAGCAATACCCCACTCTCTGGGGCCAACGTCCTGACTTTC. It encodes CASRSYQSNTPLSGANVLTF.

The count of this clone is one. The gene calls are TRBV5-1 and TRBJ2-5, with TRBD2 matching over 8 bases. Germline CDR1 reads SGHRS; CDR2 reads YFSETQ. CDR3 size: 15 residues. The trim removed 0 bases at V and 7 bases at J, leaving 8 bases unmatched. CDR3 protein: CASSLVGQREGTQYF. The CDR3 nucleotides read TGCGCCAGCAGCTTGGTTGGCCAACGGGAGGGGACCCAGTACTTC.

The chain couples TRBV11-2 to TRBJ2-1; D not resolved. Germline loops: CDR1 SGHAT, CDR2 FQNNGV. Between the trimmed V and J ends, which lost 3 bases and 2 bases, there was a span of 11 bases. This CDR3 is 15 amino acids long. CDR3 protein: CASSLWATTYNEQFF. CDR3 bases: TGTGCCAGCAGCTTGTGGGCGACAACCTACAATGAGCAGTTCTTC.

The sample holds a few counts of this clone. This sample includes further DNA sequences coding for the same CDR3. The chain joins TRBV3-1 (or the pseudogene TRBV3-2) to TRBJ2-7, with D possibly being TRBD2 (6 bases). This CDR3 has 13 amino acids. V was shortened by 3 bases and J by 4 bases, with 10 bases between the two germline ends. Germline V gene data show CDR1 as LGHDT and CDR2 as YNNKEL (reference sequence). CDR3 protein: CASSHFSGYEQYF. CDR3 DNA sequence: TGTGCCAGCAGCCATTTTAGCGGATACGAGCAGTACTTC.

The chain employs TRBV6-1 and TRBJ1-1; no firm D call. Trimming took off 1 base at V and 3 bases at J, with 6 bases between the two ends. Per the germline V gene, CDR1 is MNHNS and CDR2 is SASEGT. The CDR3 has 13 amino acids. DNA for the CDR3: TGTGCCAGCAGTGAAGGTGGGCACACTGAAGCTTTCTTT. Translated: CASSEGGHTEAFF.